The sequence of this T cell receptor (beta chain) was determined in a study of Ad26.COV2.S vaccination and SARS-CoV-2 variants. Study-level information: Into the muscle, Ad26.COV2.S was dosed once or twice, 56 days apart.

Study-wide results and caveats: Relative to placebo recipients, vaccine recipients exhibited elevated spike-specific TCR breadth. Similar non-spike TCR breadth was observed in recipients of vaccine and of placebo.

A remark on this clone: The antigen is undetermined.

This CDR3 region has 16 residues. The J segment lost 1 base and the V segment lost 0 bases, leaving 2 bases of the junction unmatched. CDR1 SGDLS and CDR2 YYNGEE come from the germline V gene. Only in-frame clones appear in the TCRdb table, and some are missing; sequencing was by immunoSEQ multiplex PCR. The sample has about 350,000 clones, about 86% seen once. The treatment was: around 19 received Ad26.COV2.S at low or high dose, single or two shots; several received placebo; per-sample allocation not given. Collection of samples fell on day 63 after the first vaccine or placebo injection. This sequence originates from a person between 18 and 60 years old who received the Ad26.COV2.S COVID-19 vaccine or a placebo. The sample in question was peripheral blood, obtained in a trial of Ad26.COV2.S vaccine versus placebo. The genes are TRBV9 and TRBJ2-2, with 8 bases matching TRBD2. The CDR3 DNA sequence: TGTGCCAGCAGCGTAGACCGGGGGGGGAACACCGGGGAGCTGTTTTTT. It encodes CASSVDRGGNTGELFF.